The clone carrying this TCR beta chain was picked up a small number of times. The record originates from a study of response to subunit inactivated influenza vaccine. The CDR3 is 14 amino acids. V shed 9 bases, J shed 7 bases, and the junction held 12 bases outside the gene matches. Each CDR3 protein gets one entry after TCRdb re-called the RT-PCR reads with MiXCR. The table includes 650,000 to 800,000 distinct CDR3 sequences, 18% detected once. Sequenced material: PBMCs from blood, taken around 5 days after vaccination. This rearrangement joins TRBV12-3 or TRBV12-4 to TRBJ1-5; the match to TRBD1 covers 7 bases. The TCR comes from a man aged 45-65 years who received an inactivated influenza vaccine. The CDR3 sequence is CASGQTGRYQPQHF. The CDR3 bases are TGTGCCAGTGGCCAGACAGGGCGGTACCAGCCCCAGCATTTT.